The clone carrying this TCR beta chain was detected a few times. The antigen remains unidentified. This sample is part of a study of T-cell reconstitution after alpha-beta-depleted transplantation in children. The authors prepared the TCRbeta library with unique molecular identifiers. TCRdb used MiXCR to reprocess the PCR reads, holding one entry per CDR3 protein. The sample records some 600,000 distinct CDR3 sequences, 10% to 15% being singletons. The germline CDR1 and CDR2 sequences are DFQATT and SNEGSKA (reference sequence). The V end was cut by 0 bases, the J end by 6 bases, with 15 bases between. There are 14 residues in the CDR3. Whole-study results and caveats: Hyperexpanded clones declined; after one year, newly produced T cells mostly supplied diversity.

The specimen was PBMCs, mostly from graft donor cells, collected 360 days after TCRalphabeta/CD19-depleted stem cell transplant. The gene calls are TRBV20-1 and TRBJ2-7, with D possibly being TRBD2 (6 bases). This sequence originates from a male patient between 10 and 17 years old who had a stem cell transplant for acute myeloid leukemia, so the T cells may come from the graft donor. CDR3 in amino acids: CSARDRRAYGEQYF. CDR3 DNA sequence: TGCAGTGCTAGAGATAGGAGGGCTTACGGCGAGCAGTACTTC.